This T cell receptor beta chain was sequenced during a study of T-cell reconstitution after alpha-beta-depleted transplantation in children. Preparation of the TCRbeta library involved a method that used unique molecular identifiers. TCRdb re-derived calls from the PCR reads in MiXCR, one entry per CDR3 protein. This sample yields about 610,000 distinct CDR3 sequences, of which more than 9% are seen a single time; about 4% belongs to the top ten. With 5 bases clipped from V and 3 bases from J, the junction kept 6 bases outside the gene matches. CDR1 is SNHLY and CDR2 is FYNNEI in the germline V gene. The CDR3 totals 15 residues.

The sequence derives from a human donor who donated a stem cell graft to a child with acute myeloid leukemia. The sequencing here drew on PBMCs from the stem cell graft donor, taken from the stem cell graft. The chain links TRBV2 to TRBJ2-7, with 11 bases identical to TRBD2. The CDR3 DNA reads TGTGCCAGCAGTTCGGAGGGACTAGCGGACTACGAGCAGTACTTC. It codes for CASSSEGLADYEQYF.